This TCR beta chain was found in a study of molecular identifiers for immune sequencing clone quantification (dated by TCRdb to between 2017 and 2018). Regarding the research as a whole: In a replicate experiment, RNA from roughly 18,000 or 92,000 naive CD8 T cells was split into five aliquots, four of which were sequenced. This methods study benchmarked molecular-identifier clustering-based TCR repertoire sequencing (MIDCIRS) and TCR RNA copy counting, using CD8 T cells to do so. General findings and caveats noted by the study authors: In CMV-specific effector cells, clones with more than 20 RNA copies accounted for over 97% of molecules, whereas in naive cells such clones accounted for under 1%. Highly expanded clone sizes could be underestimated if identical TCR molecules share a barcode. When barcode sub-clustering was omitted, TCR diversity was inflated by chimeric consensus sequences, with chimeras reaching as high as 47%. A single cell's worth of spiked-in Jurkat TCR RNA was reported detectable even among about 1.1 million naive CD8 T cells. Naive libraries contained spiked-in Jurkat TCR RNA (roughly 10 copies' worth), which is not part of the donor repertoire. Modeling gave roughly 2.9 recovered TCR RNA copies per cell versus 9.5 to 10 by digital PCR, implying roughly 28% capture efficiency.

Libraries of naive CD8 T cells were built from anywhere between about 17,000 and 1,000,000 sorted cells, with 10%, 30% or 50% of the purified RNA used. Naive CD8 T cells were FACS-sorted as CD8+CD4-CCR7+CD45RA+ on a BD FACSAria II into RLT Plus buffer. To test detection sensitivity, Jurkat RNA equal to ten TCR copies was added to samples of about 17,000-1,100,000 naive CD8 T cells. Enrichment of CD8 T cells was done with RosetteSep CD8+ T Cell Enrichment Cocktail plus Ficoll-Paque, and ACK red cell lysis came afterward. The method behind the library was PCR. The instrument was an Illumina HiSeq 4000. Preparation of bulk TCR libraries followed a previously described approach, with the TCR primers listed in Table S5. Total RNA was purified with the Qiagen AllPrep DNA/RNA kit. Reads from multiple sequencing runs of the same library were pooled before analysis. Per the original workflow: Reads were retained only if the reads had an exact TCR constant sequence, and the retained reads were trimmed to 150 nt and grouped according to their 12-nt molecular barcodes. Reads within each barcode group were sub-clustered using a 15% Levenshtein threshold, and quality-weighted consensus sequences were constructed for each RNA molecule. Non-functional sequences were removed, as were lower-count sequences one edit away from another. Based on a fit of two negative binomial distributions, barcode sub-clusters having less than 20% of the maximum read count were discarded. TCRdb's own reprocessing of the public reads used fastp at Q25 and MiXCR and kept productive beta chains. Each record represents a unique CDR3 protein, reported with the most common genes and DNA among its rows. These V and J calls originate from TCRdb's pipeline instead of the authors' own analysis. The sample table holds tens of thousands of distinct CDR3 sequences, of which about a sixth were seen once. Approximately 1.5% of the sample is in the top ten clones.

V is cut back by 3 bases and J by 1 base, with 1 base in the junction unmatched. From its cysteine to its phenylalanine, the CDR3 spans 15 amino acids. The read is trimmed to its CDR3 DNA, 45 bases read in frame from base 1. Based on the germline V gene, the CDR1 and CDR2 sequences are MGHRA and YSYEKL. This clonotype was found many times. Its antigen specificity is not known. One base away there is no much larger clone; base qualities are not given. This receptor was obtained from a human donor in good health. Some libraries in this study had Jurkat cell RNA spiked in. Recombination joined TRBV4-1 with TRBJ2-7, with TRBD2 identical over 12 junction bases. The material sequenced was naive CD8+ T cells from blood, with Jurkat cell RNA spiked in. The cell subset or site label on this specimen signifies: FACS-sorted CD8+CD4-CCR7+CD45RA+ naive T cells. For the CDR3, the sequence is CASSQTSGSSYEQYF. Read as DNA, the sequence is TGCGCCAGCAGCCAGACTAGCGGGAGTTCCTACGAGCAGTACTTC.